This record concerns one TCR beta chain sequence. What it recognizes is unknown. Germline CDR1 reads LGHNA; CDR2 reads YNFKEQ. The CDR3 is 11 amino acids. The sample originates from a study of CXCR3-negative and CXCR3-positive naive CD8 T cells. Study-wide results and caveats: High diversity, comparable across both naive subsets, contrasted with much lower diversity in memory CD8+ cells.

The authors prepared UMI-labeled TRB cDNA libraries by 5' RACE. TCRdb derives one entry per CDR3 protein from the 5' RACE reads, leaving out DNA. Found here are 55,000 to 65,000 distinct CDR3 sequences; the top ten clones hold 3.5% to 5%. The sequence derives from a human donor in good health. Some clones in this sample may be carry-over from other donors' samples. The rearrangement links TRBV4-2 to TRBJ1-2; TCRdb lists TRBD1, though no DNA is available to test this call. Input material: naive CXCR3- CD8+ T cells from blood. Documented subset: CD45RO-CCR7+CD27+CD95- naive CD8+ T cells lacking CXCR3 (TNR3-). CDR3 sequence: CASSQGVPYTF.